Listed below are T cell receptor beta chains from one sample, sequenced in a study of blood T cells in healthy people across ages. TCRdb redid the calling of the 5' RACE reads with MiXCR, one entry per CDR3 protein. Here the sample spans around 800,000 distinct CDR3 sequences, around 45% being singletons. The sequenced material came from blood. Every receptor here comes from a man aged 60-69 years in good health. Each CDR3 is given with its conserved first and last residue. D genes are given only for firm matches. Only some rows state a clone size, as once, few, many or a class for expanded clones.

TRBD2,TRBV24-1,TRBJ2-3,few,14,CATSDLGLGDTQYF,TGTGCCACTAGTGATTTGGGACTAGGAGATACGCAGTATTTT
TRBD2,TRBV7-3,TRBJ2-3,once,16,CASSPRPTSGTDTQYF,TGTGCCAGCAGCCCAAGGCCGACTAGCGGTACAGATACGCAGTATTTT
-,TRBV11-2,TRBJ1-2,-,14,CASSNGTPRRGYSF,TGTGCCAGCAGCAACGGGACTCCCCGGAGGGGCTACTCCTTC
-,TRBV29-1,TRBJ2-6,-,17,CSVVPRLKSSGANVLTF,TGCAGCGTTGTCCCTCGTCTTAAGTCATCTGGGGCCAACGTCCTGACTTTC
-,TRBV24-1,TRBJ2-5,few,15,CATGTDSTFQETQYF,TGTGCCACCGGTACGGACAGCACATTTCAAGAGACCCAGTACTTC
TRBD2,TRBV2,TRBJ2-1,-,16,CVSRGRLAGSYNEQFF,TGTGTCAGCAGGGGTAGACTAGCGGGGTCATACAATGAGCAGTTCTTC
-,TRBV20-1,TRBJ2-7,many,13,CSAREGSSYEQYF,TGCAGTGCTAGAGAGGGGAGCTCCTACGAGCAGTACTTC
TRBD1,TRBV20-1,TRBJ2-7,many,12,CSALRQGDEQYF,TGCAGTGCCCTCCGACAGGGAGACGAGCAGTACTTC
TRBD2,TRBV2,TRBJ2-5,-,16,CASSEGTSGAGWAQYF,TGTGCCAGCAGTGAAGGTACTAGCGGGGCCGGGTGGGCCCAGTACTTC
TRBD1,TRBV4-1,TRBJ2-7,-,14,CASSLGKTGGEQYF,TGCGCCAGCAGCCTAGGAAAGACAGGGGGCGAGCAGTACTTC
-,TRBV6-2/TRBV6-3,TRBJ2-7,-,15,CASSKREGTSYEQYF,TGTGCCAGCAGCAAGAGAGAAGGGACCTCCTACGAGCAGTACTTC
-,TRBV5-6,TRBJ2-2,-,13,CASSVESYGELFF,TGTGCCAGCAGCGTTGAGAGTTACGGGGAGCTGTTTTTT
TRBD1,TRBV27,TRBJ2-1,-,15,CARSPGTGGKNEQFF,TGTGCCCGCAGTCCGGGGACAGGGGGTAAGAATGAGCAGTTCTTC
-,TRBV18,TRBJ2-5,many,12,CASSPSRETQYF,TGTGCCAGCAGCCCGAGCCGGGAGACCCAGTACTTC
-,TRBV2,TRBJ1-2,-,13,CASINGQSNGYTF,TGTGCCAGCATCAATGGGCAGTCGAATGGCTACACCTTC
-,TRBV6-1,TRBJ1-1,-,12,CAIERGGTEAFF,TGTGCCATCGAGAGAGGGGGCACTGAAGCTTTCTTT
TRBD2,TRBV6-2/TRBV6-3,TRBJ2-3,-,14,CASSHRAGEDTQYF,TGTGCCAGCAGTCATCGAGCGGGGGAAGATACGCAGTATTTT
-,TRBV6-5,TRBJ1-1,-,13,CASSYSIVTEAFF,TGTGCCAGCAGTTACTCGATAGTCACTGAAGCTTTCTTT
TRBD2,TRBV7-2,TRBJ2-4,-,18,CASSLDTLAGENGDIQYF,TGTGCCAGCAGCTTAGACACACTAGCGGGGGAAAATGGGGACATTCAGTACTTC
-,TRBV6-1,TRBJ2-3,-,17,CASSGRVAATSTDTQYF,TGTGCCAGCAGCGGTAGGGTGGCGGCTACTAGCACAGATACGCAGTATTTT
-,TRBV6-5,TRBJ1-2,-,13,CASVADGSDGYTF,TGTGCCAGCGTGGCAGACGGATCTGATGGCTACACCTTC
-,TRBV4-1,TRBJ2-1,-,14,CASSQHLPGDEQFF,TGCGCCAGCAGCCAGCACCTACCAGGGGATGAGCAGTTCTTC
-,TRBV27,TRBJ1-1,-,15,CASSLSGSRGTEAFF,TGTGCCAGCAGTTTATCAGGGTCCAGGGGTACTGAAGCTTTCTTT
TRBD2,TRBV7-2,TRBJ2-3,few,17,CASSALGGGVYTDTQYF,TGTGCCAGCAGTGCGCTAGGCGGGGGGGTTTACACAGATACGCAGTATTTT
-,TRBV18,TRBJ2-6,few,17,CASSPAPGSSGANVLTF,TGTGCCAGCTCACCTGCCCCGGGGAGCTCTGGGGCCAACGTCCTGACTTTC
-,TRBV6-5,TRBJ2-3,-,13,CASRSPGQDTQYF,TGTGCCAGCAGAAGCCCGGGGCAAGATACGCAGTATTTT
TRBD2,TRBV6-1,TRBJ2-5,-,15,CASSGTSGGQNEQYF,TGTGCCAGCAGTGGGACTAGCGGGGGGCAGAATGAGCAGTACTTC
-,TRBV4-1,TRBJ2-5,few,13,CASSQETQETQYF,TGCGCCAGCAGCCAAGAAACCCAAGAGACCCAGTACTTC
TRBD1,TRBV6-1,TRBJ2-1,-,15,CASTRDRAENNEQFF,TGTGCCAGCACCAGGGACAGGGCGGAAAACAATGAGCAGTTCTTC
TRBD2,TRBV9,TRBJ2-1,few,18,CASSVGLAGASSYNEQFF,TGTGCCAGCAGCGTAGGACTAGCGGGGGCCAGCTCCTACAATGAGCAGTTCTTC
TRBD2,TRBV20-1,TRBJ2-1,-,14,CSAYTSGSDNEQFF,TGCAGCGCTTATACTAGCGGGTCCGACAATGAGCAGTTCTTC
-,TRBV20-1,TRBJ2-1,many,16,CSARGWGPSSYNEQFF,TGCAGTGCTAGAGGGTGGGGCCCAAGCTCCTACAATGAGCAGTTCTTC
TRBD2,TRBV27,TRBJ2-3,few,17,CASSLYSGTSGVDTQYF,TGTGCCAGCAGTTTATACAGTGGGACTAGCGGGGTAGATACGCAGTATTTT
TRBD1,TRBV12-3/TRBV12-4,TRBJ1-6,few,15,CASRGTAGINSPLHF,TGTGCCAGCAGGGGGACAGCGGGCATCAATTCACCCCTCCACTTT
-,TRBV4-3,TRBJ2-7,many,15,CASSQDQGSSYEQYF,TGCGCCAGCAGCCAAGACCAGGGTTCCTCCTACGAGCAGTACTTC
-,TRBV29-1,TRBJ1-1,-,13,CSAISRVNTEAFF,TGCAGCGCTATAAGCAGAGTGAACACTGAAGCTTTCTTT
TRBD1,TRBV20-1,TRBJ2-3,-,16,CSASRRDRASTDTQYF,TGCAGTGCTAGTCGCCGGGACAGGGCTAGCACAGATACGCAGTATTTT
-,TRBV7-2,TRBJ2-3,-,14,CASSLGFLTDTLYF,TGTGCCAGCAGCTTAGGTTTTTTGACAGATACGCTGTATTTT
TRBD1,TRBV20-1,TRBJ1-2,few,14,CSARGPGGAYGYTF,TGCAGTGCCCGGGGGCCAGGGGGCGCCTATGGCTACACCTTC
TRBD1,TRBV12-3/TRBV12-4,TRBJ2-7,-,14,CASLNTGGISEQYF,TGTGCCAGTCTTAATACAGGGGGAATCTCCGAGCAGTACTTC
-,TRBV7-6,TRBJ2-3,-,15,CASSLERTGTDTQYF,TGTGCCAGCAGCTTAGAGAGAACGGGCACAGATACGCAGTATTTT
-,TRBV20-1,TRBJ1-5,many,14,CSATTIDGNQPQHF,TGCAGTGCTACTACCATCGATGGCAATCAGCCCCAGCATTTT